The 8 T cell receptor beta chains listed next were all sequenced from one sample in a study of response to subunit inactivated influenza vaccine. TCRdb used MiXCR to reprocess the RT-PCR reads, holding one entry per CDR3 protein. The table shows approximately 520,000 distinct CDR3 sequences, with 16% occurring only once. The sample in question was CD4+ T cells sorted from PBMCs, obtained less than 30 months after vaccination. The source is a man between 45 and 75 years old who received an inactivated influenza vaccine.

Only a few counts were recorded for this clonotype. The genes are TRBV20-1 and TRBJ1-2, with D unclear. Trimming cost V 7 bases and J 8 bases, with 17 bases left between them. This CDR3 comprises 12 residues. Germline V gene data show CDR1 as DFQATT and CDR2 as SNEGSKA (reference sequence). The CDR3 nucleotides are TGCAGTGTGTTTCAAGGGTCGGTCGGCTACACCTTC. This codes for CSVFQGSVGYTF.

The CDR3 DNA sequence: TGCAGTGCAAATAGCGGGGGGTCCTACAATGAGCAGTTCTTC. This gives the protein CSANSGGSYNEQFF. The V and J genes are TRBV20-1 and TRBJ2-1, with 10 bases fitting TRBD2. Germline loops: CDR1 DFQATT, CDR2 SNEGSKA (reference sequence). The V segment lost 6 bases and the J segment 1 base; nucleotides outside the gene matches: 3. There are 14 residues in the CDR3.

This clonotype has a handful of counts. The CDR3: CASSLVGDRGYEQYF. Here the CDR3 DNA reads TGTGCCAGCAGCTTAGTCGGGGACCGGGGGTACGAGCAGTACTTC. V and J are TRBV11-2 and TRBJ2-7; D may be TRBD2 (6 bases). Germline V gene sequence: CDR1 SGHAT, CDR2 FQNNGV. This CDR3 has 15 amino acids. Trimming took 1 base from V and 4 from J, leaving 14 bases between them.

This clonotype showed up just a few times. J is TRBJ1-5 and V is TRBV20-1; D ambiguous. Germline CDR1 DFQATT, CDR2 SNEGSKA (reference sequence). Trimming shortened V by 3 bases and J by 2 bases, and 20 bases separated the two germline ends. CDR3 length: 17 residues. Here the CDR3 DNA reads TGCAGTGCTAGTCTTCCGAGTGGGGTTAGGGGCAATCAGCCCCAGCATTTT. The encoded protein is CSASLPSGVRGNQPQHF.

The chain joins TRBV4-3 to TRBJ2-1, with 12 bases lining up with TRBD2. Germline-derived CDR1 and CDR2 are LGHNA and YSLEER. V dropped 0 bases and J dropped 9; count of bases not matched to a gene: 9. The CDR3 runs to 17 residues. The CDR3 bases are TGCGCCAGCAGCCAAGATACGACTAGCGGGAGTAGGGGTGAGCAGTTCTTC. Translation: CASSQDTTSGSRGEQFF.

The chain carries TRBV30 and TRBJ2-3; 7 nucleotides line up with TRBD2. Germline CDR1 reads GTSNPN; CDR2 reads SVGIG (reference sequence). The CDR3 is 13 amino acids. J was trimmed by 5 bases and V by 3 bases; bases with no gene match: 5. The CDR3 DNA follows: TGTGCCTGGAGGCCTCCGGGAGGAGATACGCAGTATTTT. Amino acids: CAWRPPGGDTQYF.

The J gene is TRBJ2-7, the V gene TRBV28; D gene uncertain. Between the trimmed V and J ends, which lost 6 bases and 12 bases, there was a span of 18 bases. CDR1 is MDHEN and CDR2 is SYDVKM in the germline V gene. The CDR3 has 12 residues. CDR3 in amino acids: CASSRAVGQGYF. For the CDR3, the DNA is TGTGCCAGCAGCCGGGCCGTTGGCCAAGGGTACTTC.

Only one count was recorded for this clonotype. A read error may produce the germline difference seen at one junction end. The V call is TRBV20-1, the J call TRBJ2-7; 11 bases line up with TRBD2. Looked up from germline, CDR1 is DFQATT and CDR2 is SNEGSKA (reference sequence). The CDR3 is made up of 14 amino acids. The CDR3 sequence is CSAPTSGSRYEQYF. As DNA, the CDR3 is TGCAGTGCTCCAACTAGCGGGAGTCGGTACGAGCAGTACTTT.